This T cell receptor (beta chain) was sequenced in a study of identical twins (dated by TCRdb to 2016 to 2017). Background on the whole study: The study deep-sequenced TCR alpha and beta repertoires from monozygotic twins, unrelated adults of various ages and cord blood to test whether fetal clonotypes persist. To rule out contamination, the twin experiments were replicated at different times with different library preparation protocols.

Libraries were prepared through 5' RACE. TCRdb records Illumina HiSeq 2000 as the sequencer. A universal primer binding site was added through template switching, and the final cDNA carried a unique molecular identifier so that TCR cDNA molecules could be counted accurately. Specific primers in the conserved constant-segment region were used to synthesize first-strand cDNA for TCR alpha and beta chains. To control for contamination, every cDNA library carried two barcodes: a SMART-Mk sample barcode plus Illumina barcodes. TruSeq adapter sequences along with Illumina sample barcodes were introduced in two successive PCR steps. The Illumina HiSeq platform was used with custom primers to sequence TCR alpha and beta cDNA libraries. In the source study's methods: MiGEC was used to process raw reads and extract unique molecular identifiers, and MiXCR was used to find CDR3 positions. Recombination models were inferred per individual with the repgenHMM and IGoR tools using an EM algorithm. Shared clonotype analysis was performed with the tcR package in R, normalizing sharing by the product of cloneset sizes. Out-of-frame nonproductive sequences were analyzed to study raw recombination free of thymic and clonal selection effects. TCRdb reworked the public reads: Q25 trimming with fastp, MiXCR clone assembly, productive beta chains retained. Every entry covers one CDR3 protein and lists the most common genes and DNA from its rows. TCRdb assigned the V and J calls; the authors' analysis was not used. The sample table records hundreds of thousands of distinct CDR3 sequences; roughly 6% of these occur just once. Jointly, the top ten make up about 1.8% of the sample.

V is cut back by 3 bases and J by 7 bases, with 8 bases in the junction unmatched. As encoded in the germline V gene (reference sequence), CDR1 is DFQATT while CDR2 is SNEGSKA. The CDR3 has 16 amino acids, counting the end cysteine and phenylalanine. Only the CDR3 DNA stays, 48 bases, in frame from base 1. Every donor was a healthy Caucasian. Three unrelated non-twin adults were additionally sequenced: a male aged 18 to 29, a male aged 50 to 59 and a female aged 50 to 59. Using Miltenyi CD45RO+ enrichment and human naive T-cell isolation kits, memory (CD45RO+) and naive T cells were isolated from PBMC. There are many counts of this clonotype. This clone's antigen is unknown. No base qualities exist here, and no much larger clone lies one base off it. Study-wide findings and limitations: Out-of-frame TCR alpha sequences shared between twins showed an excess of low generation-probability sequences compared with coincidental sharing between unrelated individuals. In monozygotic twins, out-of-frame TCR alpha sharing was systematically underestimated by recombination models, although the models agreed with sharing between unrelated individuals. In beta out-of-frame sequences, excess twin sharing was weaker, because having fewer shared sequences lowered the signal-to-noise ratio. Abundant cord blood beta clonotypes had fewer insertions, young adult naive repertoires showed a similar but weaker trend, and memory repertoires showed no such trend. Zero-insertion analyses could be partly confounded by invariant T cells such as MAIT and iNKT, though diverse VJ usage argued against such confounding for most clonotypes. Because the same donors could not be followed over many years, conclusions were based on cross-sectional statistical analysis.

This chain is built from TRBV20-1 and TRBJ2-1; TRBD2 lines up with 14 middle nucleotides. This receptor was obtained from a man aged 18 to 29 in good health. Specimen: naive T cells sorted from blood. Per the publication, the cell subset or site label means: cells isolated with a human naive T-cell isolation kit. The CDR3 corresponds to CSARTSGREYRNEQFF. The DNA sequence follows: TGCAGTGCTAGGACTAGCGGGAGGGAGTATCGGAATGAGCAGTTCTTC.